These 7 T cell receptor beta chains share one sample of origin, sequenced in a study of T cell changes during pregnancy in multiple sclerosis. Sequenced by immunoSEQ multiplex PCR; TCRdb stores in-frame clones only, minus some. The sample lists approximately 60,000 clones; roughly 90% were seen once. The starting material was peripheral blood, obtained in the second trimester of pregnancy. These receptors originate from a female donor in good health, enrolled as a control in a pregnancy study.

This clone was seen a handful of times. CDR3 bases: TGTGCCAGCAGCTTTTTGGGGGGTGACACCATATATTTT. Its translation is CASSFLGGDTIYF. This sequence joins TRBV5-4 and TRBJ1-3, with D perhaps TRBD1 (5 bases). This CDR3 is built from 13 residues. Germline values: CDR1 SGHNT, CDR2 YYREEE (reference sequence). The V end was cut by 2 bases, the J end by 8 bases, with 11 bases between.

The V gene is TRBV5-1, the J gene TRBJ2-2; 9 bases are shared with TRBD2. Germline trimming cut 4 bases from V and 6 bases from J; bases unmatched to any gene: 10. CDR3 length: 16 residues. Germline lookup yields CDR1 SGHRS and CDR2 YFSETQ. In DNA, the CDR3 is TGCGCCAGCAGCCGAGCAAGCGGGAGGCTTTCCGGGGAGCTGTTTTTT. It translates to CASSRASGRLSGELFF.

J is TRBJ1-4 and V is TRBV6-5; TRBD1 might be the D (6 bases). CDR3 size: 15 residues. V lost 5 bases, J lost 0 bases, and 10 bases lay in between. Germline V lookup: CDR1 MNHEY, CDR2 SVGAGI. The CDR3 sequence: CASSHRTATNEKLFF. The DNA of the CDR3 is TGTGCCAGCAGTCACCGGACAGCAACTAATGAAAAACTGTTTTTT.

The CDR3 DNA reads TGCGCCAGCAGCCTAAGAGGAGGGTACACTGAAGCTTTCTTT. It encodes CASSLRGGYTEAFF. The genes are TRBV5-1 and TRBJ1-1; D unclear. This CDR3 has 14 amino acids. Germline V CDR1 and CDR2: SGHRS, YFSETQ. The ends were cut back, 4 bases at V and 3 bases at J, with 13 bases in the middle. The full variable domain, with the rest looked up from reference TRBV5-1 and TRBJ1-1, is KAGVTQTPRYLIKTRGQQVTLSCSPISGHRSVSWYQQTPGQGLQFLFEYFSETQRNKGNFPGRFSGRQFSNSRSEMNVSTLELGDSALYLCASSLRGGYTEAFFGQGTRLTVV.

Only one count was recorded for this clone. J is TRBJ1-4 and V is TRBV5-6; TRBD1 matches at 7 bases. In germline, CDR1 is SGHDT, CDR2 YYEEEE. The CDR3 consists of 13 residues. V gave up 0 bases and J gave up 16 bases; unmatched junction bases: 9. The CDR3 spells CASSLGTTGLGFF. In DNA, the CDR3 is TGTGCCAGCAGCTTGGGGACGACAGGGCTCGGGTTTTTT. Combining the CDR3 with reference TRBV5-6 and TRBJ1-4 gives the whole variable domain DAGVTQSPTHLIKTRGQQVTLRCSPKSGHDTVSWYQQALGQGPQFIFQYYEEEERQRGNFPDRFSGHQFPNYSSELNVNALLLGDSALYLCASSLGTTGLGFFGSGTQLSVL.

The V and J genes are TRBV5-4 and TRBJ2-3; 8 bases align to TRBD2. Trimming at V came to 0 bases and at J to 6 bases, leaving 6 bases not matched to a gene. Germline CDR1 and CDR2: SGHNT and YYREEE (reference sequence). The CDR3 length is 15 residues. The CDR3 coding sequence is TGTGCCAGCAGCTTGGCGGGGGGGGCTGGTGATACGCAGTATTTT. Translating gives CASSLAGGAGDTQYF.

The chain couples TRBV6-5 to TRBJ1-2; 10 nucleotides line up with TRBD1. With V trimmed by 6 bases and J by 5 bases, 6 bases remained unmatched. This CDR3 spans 14 amino acids. Germline assignment: CDR1 MNHEY and CDR2 SVGAGI. The CDR3 protein is CASRTTGGGYGYTF. As DNA, the CDR3 is TGTGCCAGCAGGACGACAGGGGGCGGGTATGGCTACACCTTC.